A single sample gave rise to the 17 T cell receptor beta chains below, sequenced in a study of shared clonotypes between healthy human individuals. Here immunoSEQ multiplex PCR was the method, and the copy in TCRdb shows in-frame clones only, minus some. In the table there are approximately 2,300,000 clones, around 90% of which are singletons. What was sequenced was naive CD4+ T cells from PBMCs. Subset given: CD45RA+ positively selected. The receptors here all came from a man between 18 and 29 years old in good health. Some clones in this sample may be carry-over from other donors' samples.

This clone was detected only once. The same CDR3 arises from other DNA sequences in this sample as well. The rearrangement uses TRBV5-1 and TRBJ1-1; D is possibly TRBD1 (6 bases). The germline V gene encodes CDR1 SGHRS and CDR2 YFSETQ. Trimming took off 0 bases at V and 5 bases at J, with 8 bases between the two ends. The CDR3 length is 13 residues. CDR3 in DNA: TGCGCCAGCAGCTTGGTTCAGGGGACTGAAGCTTTCTTT. Encoded protein: CASSLVQGTEAFF.

V usage is TRBV11-3 and J usage is TRBJ2-4; TRBD2 matches at 8 bases. The CDR3 is made up of 16 amino acids. V shed 5 bases and J 4 bases; nucleotides not matched to a gene: 10. CDR1 SGHNT and CDR2 YENEEA come from the germline V gene. The CDR3 is CASSPKDSGMKNIQYF. CDR3 DNA sequence: TGTGCCAGCAGCCCCAAGGATAGCGGGATGAAAAACATTCAGTACTTC.

In the case of this clone: Within the sample, other DNA sequences also encode this same CDR3. DNA for the CDR3: TGTGCCAGCAGCCCCCGCCTAGCGGGGGACAATGAGCAGTTCTTC. Its translation: CASSPRLAGDNEQFF. This chain connects TRBV7-2 to TRBJ2-1, with 10 bases lining up with TRBD2. There are 15 residues in the CDR3. V shed 5 bases, J shed 5 bases, and the junction held 6 bases outside the gene matches. Germline-derived CDR1 and CDR2 are SGHTA and FQGNSA.

This sequence joins TRBV15 and TRBJ2-7, with a tentative D call TRBD1 (6 bases). Trimming stripped 0 bases from V and 3 bases from J, with 15 bases between. CDR3 length: 16 residues. Germline lookup yields CDR1 LNHNV and CDR2 YYDKDF (reference sequence). The CDR3 DNA sequence: TGTGCCACCAGCAGAGAGGGGGTTAGGGGGATCTACGAGCAGTACTTC. Protein product: CATSREGVRGIYEQYF.

Points on this clone: Other DNA sequences in this specimen translate into the identical CDR3. The chain combines TRBV5-4 with TRBJ1-2, with a weak D call TRBD1 (6 bases). V was clipped by 3 bases and J by 3 bases, with 9 bases between them. Germline V gene lookup returns CDR1 SGHNT and CDR2 YYREEE (reference sequence). The CDR3 loop spans 13 amino acids. CDR3 residues: CASSSTGDYGYTF. Written as DNA, the CDR3 is TGTGCCAGCAGCTCGACAGGAGACTATGGCTACACCTTC.

V and J are TRBV9 and TRBJ2-2; 9 bases map to TRBD1. CDR3 length equals 16 residues. CDR1 is SGDLS and CDR2 is YYNGEE in the germline V gene. V trimming: 4 bases; J trimming: 4 bases; junction bases outside the gene matches: 8. The CDR3 bases are TGTGCCAGCAGCCCAACGGACAGGGGAGGCACCGGGGAGCTGTTTTTT. This gives the protein CASSPTDRGGTGELFF.

This clone was detected only a few times. The chain uses TRBV14 and TRBJ1-1; D is perhaps TRBD1 (5 bases). The CDR3 sequence is 16 residues long. Germline CDR1 reads SGHDN; CDR2 reads FVKESK. Trimming left V 0 bases short and J 4 bases short, with 15 bases between. The DNA for the CDR3 is TGTGCCAGCAGCCAAGATCTCGTCAGGGTGGGCACTGAAGCTTTCTTT. Protein sequence: CASSQDLVRVGTEAFF.

The V call is TRBV5-4, the J call TRBJ1-3; D call uncertain. The CDR3 runs 16 residues. The V gene's germline CDR1 is SGHNT and CDR2 YYREEE (reference sequence). V shed 2 bases and J shed 1 base, with 13 bases lying between them. As DNA, the CDR3 is TGTGCCAGCAGCTTAGGAGGGCTTGGGTCTGGAAACACCATATATTTT. This translates into CASSLGGLGSGNTIYF.

The rearrangement joins TRBV18 to TRBJ2-4, with TRBD1 identical over 9 bases. V dropped 2 bases and J dropped 8; count of bases not matched to a gene: 4. CDR3 length: 14 amino acids. CDR1 and CDR2 (germline): KGHSH, LQKENI. The CDR3 region is CASSPKTGGHIQYF. DNA for the CDR3: TGTGCCAGCTCACCAAAGACAGGGGGGCACATTCAGTACTTC.

The CDR3 DNA follows: TGTGCCAGCAGCCTAGCCACAGGGAACACAGATACGCAGTATTTT. It translates to CASSLATGNTDTQYF. The chain has TRBV7-3 and TRBJ2-3, with D possibly TRBD1 on 6 matching bases. The germline gives CDR1 SGHTA, CDR2 FQGTGA. The CDR3 has 15 residues. With 5 bases removed from V and 2 bases from J, the gap between germline ends came to 14 bases.

About this clone: At the DNA level, this CDR3 is encoded by other sequences in the same sample as well. The rearrangement joins TRBV18 to TRBJ2-5, with 10 positions matching TRBD2. The J segment lost 2 bases and the V segment lost 4 bases, leaving 1 base of the junction unmatched. Germline-derived CDR1 and CDR2 are KGHSH and LQKENI. There are 14 residues in the CDR3. CDR3 residues: CASSRAGGQETQYF. The CDR3 nucleotides read TGTGCCAGCTCACGAGCGGGAGGGCAAGAGACCCAGTACTTC.

This chain uses TRBV5-1 with TRBJ2-3; 14 nucleotides agree with TRBD2. Trimming removed 0 bases from V and 11 bases from J; junction bases left unmatched: 8. The germline V gene has CDR1 SGHRS and CDR2 YFSETQ. The CDR3 contains 16 residues. CDR3 protein: CASSLVGRLAGGRQYF. CDR3 nucleotide sequence: TGCGCCAGCAGCTTGGTGGGCCGACTAGCGGGAGGGAGGCAGTATTTT.

The J gene is TRBJ2-1, the V gene TRBV5-4; a weak D match, TRBD1 (5 bases). V lost 0 bases, J lost 2 bases, and 18 bases lay in between. The length of the CDR3 is 18 residues. Germline assignment: CDR1 SGHNT and CDR2 YYREEE (reference sequence). The CDR3 DNA sequence: TGTGCCAGCAGCTTGGCCGTGGGCACCTTAGGGGCCTACAATGAGCAGTTCTTC. It specifies CASSLAVGTLGAYNEQFF.

The V call is TRBV6-5, the J call TRBJ1-1; no reliable D call. The CDR3 loop spans 14 amino acids. V shed 5 bases and J shed 1 base, with 11 bases lying between them. Germline V CDR1 and CDR2: MNHEY, SVGAGI. CDR3 protein: CASSSQKGNTEAFF. The CDR3 nucleotides read TGTGCCAGCAGTAGCCAAAAAGGGAACACTGAAGCTTTCTTT.

The chain uses TRBV28 and TRBJ2-2, with unresolved D. Germline CDR1 reads MDHEN; CDR2 reads SYDVKM. Trimming stripped 10 bases from V and 2 bases from J, with 8 bases between. This CDR3 comprises 12 residues. The CDR3 sequence is CATETNTGELFF. The CDR3 coding sequence is TGTGCCACCGAGACTAACACCGGGGAGCTGTTTTTT.

The chain couples TRBV5-1 to TRBJ2-1, with D possibly being TRBD1 (6 bases). V was shortened by 0 bases and J by 7 bases, with 17 bases between the two germline ends. The CDR3 totals 16 residues. Germline V gene sequence: CDR1 SGHRS, CDR2 YFSETQ. CDR3 in amino acids: CASSLGQGFGVNEQFF. The CDR3 DNA is TGCGCCAGCAGCTTGGGGCAGGGGTTTGGTGTGAATGAGCAGTTCTTC.

The V gene is TRBV28, the J gene TRBJ2-2; TRBD2 matches at 11 bases. The CDR3 is 17 residues long. After removal of 6 bases from V and 6 bases from J, the junction contained 12 bases not matched to a gene. CDR1 and CDR2 (germline): MDHEN, SYDVKM. The CDR3 bases are TGTGCCAGCAGGCTCCGCACTAGCGGGAGTAGGTCCGGGGAGCTGTTTTTT. Encoded protein: CASRLRTSGSRSGELFF.